These 20 T cell receptor beta chains came from one sample sequenced in a study of T-cell reconstitution after alpha-beta-depleted transplantation in children. The library targeted TCRbeta and was prepared with unique molecular identifiers. TCRdb reprocessed the PCR reads via MiXCR and lists one record per CDR3 protein. The table has 670,000 or so distinct CDR3 sequences, under 15% seen once; the top ten hold around 0.8%. Sequences were derived from PBMCs, sampled before TCRalphabeta/CD19-depleted stem cell transplant. The receptor source for this set is a girl aged 2 to 9 with congenital amegakaryocytic thrombocytopenia, due to receive a stem cell transplant.

The chain recombines TRBV24-1 with TRBJ2-5, with 10 positions matching TRBD2. The CDR3 loop spans 15 amino acids. Germline V lookup: CDR1 KGHDR, CDR2 SFDVKD. Germline trimming cut 5 bases from V and 1 base from J; bases unmatched to any gene: 3. The CDR3 protein is CATSVRTSGQETQYF. CDR3 nucleotide sequence: TGTGCCACCAGTGTGCGGACTAGCGGCCAAGAGACCCAGTACTTC.

Concerning this clonotype itself: A much bigger clone sits one base away, suggesting this may be a read error. The rearrangement uses TRBV20-1 and TRBJ2-1; the match to TRBD2 covers 7 bases. CDR1 is DFQATT, CDR2 SNEGSKA, per germline (reference sequence). This CDR3 contains 15 residues. The CDR3 bases are TGCAGTGCTAGAGATCAAGGGACTACCTACAATCAGCAGTTCTTC. Translated: CSARDQGTTYNQQFF.

The chain carries TRBV18 and TRBJ1-2; tentative D call: TRBD1 (5 bases). Per the germline V gene, CDR1 is KGHSH and CDR2 is LQKENI. The CDR3 runs to 15 residues. Between the trimmed V and J ends, which lost 0 bases and 5 bases, there was a span of 13 bases. This CDR3 is CASSPPIDSTYGYTF. The DNA of the CDR3 is TGTGCCAGCTCACCACCGATCGACAGCACTTATGGCTACACCTTC.

This clonotype was detected many times. The chain carries TRBV20-1 and TRBJ2-7; D is uncertain. The CDR3 runs 11 residues. With 7 bases removed from V and 7 bases from J, the gap between germline ends came to 14 bases. The germline CDR1 and CDR2 sequences are DFQATT and SNEGSKA (reference sequence). As DNA, the CDR3 is TGCAGTGGGCTCCAAGTCGGGGAGCAGTACTTC. Its translation is CSGLQVGEQYF.

This clonotype was recorded many times. The rearrangement uses TRBV12-5 and TRBJ2-7; possibly TRBD1 for D (6 bases). CDR3 length: 13 amino acids. Germline-derived CDR1 and CDR2 are LGHNT and FRNRAP. Trimming took 9 bases from V and 2 from J, leaving 14 bases between them. CDR3: CASTGSNTYEQYF. DNA of the CDR3: TGTGCTAGCACAGGGTCTAATACCTACGAGCAGTACTTC.

The table lists this clonotype with many counts. The chain is built from TRBV20-1 and TRBJ1-1; TRBD1 matches at 7 bases. The ends lost 6 bases at V and 6 bases at J; junction bases unmatched: 4. CDR1 is DFQATT, CDR2 SNEGSKA, per germline (reference sequence). The CDR3 is made up of 11 amino acids. CDR3 loop: CSASRGAEAFF. The CDR3, as DNA: TGCAGTGCGAGCAGGGGGGCTGAAGCTTTCTTT.

The J gene is TRBJ2-7, the V gene TRBV5-1, with TRBD1 matching over 7 bases. This CDR3 region has 15 residues. Germline V gives CDR1 SGHRS, CDR2 YFSETQ. V trimming: 4 bases; J trimming: 2 bases; junction bases outside the gene matches: 9. The CDR3 reads CASSPGTASAYEQYF. The CDR3 nucleotides read TGCGCCAGCAGCCCCGGGACAGCCTCAGCCTACGAGCAGTACTTC.

The J gene is TRBJ2-3, the V gene TRBV20-1, with 7 bases that match TRBD2. V shed 4 bases and J 2 bases; nucleotides not matched to a gene: 9. The length of the CDR3 is 15 residues. CDR1 DFQATT and CDR2 SNEGSKA come from the germline V gene (reference sequence). The CDR3 is CSATLRERTTDTQYF. For the CDR3, the DNA is TGCAGTGCTACTTTGCGGGAGAGAACCACAGATACGCAGTATTTT.

This clonotype was recorded many times. The rearrangement links TRBV6-1 to TRBJ2-3; 8 bases align to TRBD2. The CDR3 loop spans 15 amino acids. The V and J ends lost 3 bases and 6 bases, in that order; junction bases with no gene match: 8. Looked up from germline, CDR1 is MNHNS and CDR2 is SASEGT. The CDR3 protein is CASSDTAGGVDTQYF. CDR3 coding DNA: TGTGCCAGCAGTGACACGGCGGGGGGCGTCGATACGCAGTATTTT.

DNA for the CDR3: TGTGCCAGCAGCTTAGCCTGGGGGGGCCCCACAGATACGCAGTATTTT. This translates into CASSLAWGGPTDTQYF. V and J are TRBV7-6 and TRBJ2-3; D might be TRBD2 (7 bases). Between the trimmed V and J ends, which lost 0 bases and 2 bases, there was a span of 12 bases. Germline CDR1 SGHVS, CDR2 FNYEAQ. CDR3 length: 16 amino acids.

This clonotype was recorded many times. The CDR3 DNA reads as TGTGCCAGCAGCGTAGGGGACTTCTACAATGAGCAGTTCTTC. It encodes CASSVGDFYNEQFF. The genes are TRBV9 and TRBJ2-1, with a possible D match to TRBD2 (6 bases). The CDR3 is 14 amino acids. Per germline, CDR1 SGDLS and CDR2 YYNGEE. V shed 0 bases and J shed 3 bases, with 7 bases lying between them.

The rearrangement uses TRBV7-3 and TRBJ2-1; 7 nucleotides match TRBD2. V shed 5 bases, J shed 3 bases, and the junction held 7 bases outside the gene matches. CDR3 length: 15 residues. CDR1 and CDR2 (germline): SGHTA, FQGTGA. In nucleotides, the CDR3 is TGTGCCAGCAGCCGCACTAGCGACATCTACAATGAGCAGTTCTTC. It yields the protein CASSRTSDIYNEQFF.

The chain couples TRBV18 to TRBJ2-3; the D is unclear. Germline loops: CDR1 KGHSH, CDR2 LQKENI. The CDR3 is 15 amino acids. Trimming cost V 3 bases and J 4 bases, with 14 bases left between them. The CDR3 reads CASSPENYKPDTQYF. As DNA, the CDR3 is TGTGCCAGCTCACCGGAAAATTATAAACCAGATACGCAGTATTTT.

This clonotype was seen repeatedly, ten times or more. The chain is built from TRBV4-1 and TRBJ2-5; 15 bases map to TRBD2. The CDR3 has 15 residues. The J segment lost 5 bases and the V segment lost 4 bases, leaving 2 bases of the junction unmatched. CDR1 MGHRA and CDR2 YSYEKL come from the germline V gene. The CDR3 sequence is CASSRGLAGGETQYF. Written as DNA, the CDR3 is TGCGCCAGCAGCCGAGGACTAGCGGGAGGGGAGACCCAGTACTTC.

This clonotype occurred many times. V is TRBV12-3 or TRBV12-4 and J is TRBJ2-7; D perhaps matches TRBD2 (6 bases). The CDR3 is made up of 13 amino acids. V lost 9 bases, J lost 4 bases, and 16 bases lay in between. The CDR3 DNA reads TGTGCCAGTCCGGGACTCATAGGGTACGAGCAGTACTTC. It yields the protein CASPGLIGYEQYF.

This clonotype was picked up many times. The chain carries TRBV6-4 and TRBJ2-3; D gene unclear. Germline loops: CDR1 MRHNA, CDR2 SNTAGT. The CDR3 has 10 amino acids. Trimming stripped 6 bases from V and 2 bases from J, with 0 bases between. CDR3 region: CASSTDTQYF. For the CDR3, the DNA is TGTGCCAGCAGCACAGATACGCAGTATTTT.

In this sample, this clonotype turned up many times. The chain links TRBV20-1 to TRBJ2-1; 15 bases line up with TRBD2. There are 18 residues in the CDR3. The germline gives CDR1 DFQATT, CDR2 SNEGSKA (reference sequence). V gave up 0 bases and J gave up 3 bases; unmatched junction bases: 6. In DNA form, the CDR3 reads TGCAGTGCTAGAGACGCCGGACTAGCGGGAGGGCGCTACAATGAGCAGTTCTTC. Translated, it gives CSARDAGLAGGRYNEQFF.

In its sample, this clonotype was seen a few times. Its ends do not fully match the called genes, so a read error is possible. The J gene is TRBJ2-1, the V gene TRBV4-2; TRBD2 is a possible D gene (6 bases). Germline loops: CDR1 LGHNA, CDR2 YNFKEQ. This CDR3 has 12 amino acids. CDR3 in DNA: TGTGCCAGCAGCCAAGTTGCGGGACCTAGGGTCTTC. It encodes CASSQVAGPRVF.

Of note for this clonotype: One end of the junction is discordant with germline, which a read error may explain. The V gene is TRBV7-3, the J gene TRBJ2-2; 8 bases match TRBD2. The CDR3 is made up of 15 amino acids. Germline-derived CDR1 and CDR2 are SGHTA and FQGTGA. This chain's CDR3 is CASSFYSGSPGELFF. The CDR3 nucleotides read TGTGCCAGCAGCTTTTACAGCGGGAGTCCCGGGGAGCTGTTCTTT.

This clonotype turned up a few times. The chain is built from TRBV2 and TRBJ2-6; D gene unclear. The CDR3 is made up of 13 amino acids. Trimming cost V 3 bases and J 3 bases, with 3 bases left between them. The germline V gene has CDR1 SNHLY and CDR2 FYNNEI. The CDR3 sequence is CASSDYGANVLTF. CDR3 bases: TGTGCCAGCAGTGATTATGGGGCCAACGTCCTGACTTTC.